The text below deals with one TCR beta chain. Its target is not known. The sample originates from a study of persistence of HIV-infected CD4 T cells. Sequencing used immunoSEQ version 4 in survey mode. Only in-frame clones appear in the TCRdb table, and some are missing; sequencing was by immunoSEQ multiplex PCR. The data contain around 45,000 clones, approximately 91% of them seen just once; the ten biggest clones take up 1.8%. The CDR3 covers 15 residues. Trimming left V 5 bases short and J 1 base short, with 11 bases between. The germline gives CDR1 LGHDT, CDR2 YNNKEL (reference sequence). Nonspecific anti-CD3/anti-CD28 bead stimulation represents the broad CD4+ T cell repertoire. CD4+ T cells upregulating both CD40 ligand and CD69 were sorted as responding cells.

The receptor was derived from an adult man with HIV who was CMV-seropositive. The sequencing here drew on CD4+ T cells sorted from PBMCs after roughly 20-hour stimulation, taken from a patient who received antiretroviral therapy. This chain uses TRBV3-1 (or the pseudogene TRBV3-2) with TRBJ2-2; the D is unclear. The CDR3, as DNA: TGTGCCAGCAGCGCTACGCCCTGGAACACCGGGGAGCTGTTTTTT. The encoded protein is CASSATPWNTGELFF.